This TCR beta chain was retrieved from a study of T cells in women clearing cervical HPV infection. Across the whole study: Controls were women whose single incident HPV16 infection cleared within 12 months without precancer or cancer. Case blood drawn at lesion detection; control blood after infection cleared.

HPV was found by MY09/MY11 PCR and dot-blot genotyping. Some clones are missing from TCRdb's copy, which holds only in-frame ones; the method was immunoSEQ multiplex PCR. Across about 40,000 clones, the top ten clones capture around 7.6% of the sample. Study results and caveats: It is unknown whether associations predate infection; no effector/memory or HPV-specific sorting.

Trimming at V came to 6 bases and at J to 1 base, leaving 12 bases not matched to a gene. The CDR3 is made up of 17 amino acids. For this clone: Antigen unknown. The CDR3 end lies 3 residues beyond the end of the read and is filled in from the germline J gene.

This TCR was recovered from a woman between 18 and 75 years old with a cervical HPV16 infection that either progressed to CIN3+ or cleared (not recorded which). The specimen was blood buffy coat. The chain links TRBV12-3 or TRBV12-4 to TRBJ2-3; 8 positions agree with TRBD1. The DNA read from the CDR3 is TGTGCCAGCAGATCGTCGACAGGGGAAGGAGGCACAGATACG. Amino acids: CASRSSTGEGGTDT. In full, the CDR3 is CASRSSTGEGGTDTQYF.